One and the same sample provided the 29 T cell receptor beta chains below, sequenced in a study of blood T cell repertoires in COVID-19. The table came from immunoSEQ multiplex PCR; TCRdb's copy has only in-frame clones and leaves some out. The sample consists of roughly 200,000 clones, approximately 88% of them appearing once. Source material: peripheral blood. The source is a woman in her thirties or forties with COVID-19, enrolled during active disease.

This clone has a handful of counts. The chain has TRBV14 and TRBJ1-2, with D unresolved. The germline V gene encodes CDR1 SGHDN and CDR2 FVKESK. The V end was cut by 1 base, the J end by 4 bases, with 7 bases between. The CDR3 runs to 13 residues. CDR3 sequence (DNA): TGTGCCAGCAGCCAAGGTTCACTCTATGGCTACACCTTC. Translated, it gives CASSQGSLYGYTF.

The chain combines TRBV7-9 with TRBJ1-1; weak D call: TRBD1 (6 bases). This CDR3 region has 15 residues. Germline-derived CDR1 and CDR2 are SEHNR and FQNEAQ (reference sequence). Trimming pared 2 bases from V and 0 bases from J, leaving 10 bases between. As DNA, the CDR3 is TGTGCCAGCAGCTTAAGCGAGGGGGTGAACACTGAAGCTTTCTTT. Protein sequence: CASSLSEGVNTEAFF.

The rearrangement joins TRBV9 to TRBJ1-3; D gene uncertain. The V end was cut by 3 bases, the J end by 0 bases, with 16 bases between. The CDR3 has 17 amino acids. The germline V gene encodes CDR1 SGDLS and CDR2 YYNGEE. CDR3 DNA sequence: TGTGCCAGCAGCGAGACTGGTGGCCGTGCCTCTGGAAACACCATATATTTT. It is translated as CASSETGGRASGNTIYF.

A remark on this clone: Within the sample, other DNA sequences also encode this same CDR3. V and J are TRBV6-4 and TRBJ2-1, with 8 bases that match TRBD1. The germline gives CDR1 MRHNA, CDR2 SNTAGT. The CDR3 runs to 15 residues. Germline trimming cut 2 bases from V and 0 bases from J; bases unmatched to any gene: 0. Written as DNA, the CDR3 is TGTGCCAGCAGTGACACAGGGGGCTCCTACAATGAGCAGTTCTTC. This translates into CASSDTGGSYNEQFF.

The chain uses TRBV28 and TRBJ1-5; tentatively, D is TRBD1 (5 bases). In germline, CDR1 is MDHEN, CDR2 SYDVKM. Between the trimmed V and J ends, which lost 1 base and 7 bases, there was a span of 14 bases. The CDR3 consists of 15 residues. The CDR3 loop reads CASSLSPTVDQPQHF. DNA for the CDR3: TGTGCCAGCAGTTTATCCCCGACAGTAGACCAGCCCCAGCATTTT.

This sequence joins TRBV18 and TRBJ1-2; D possibly corresponds to TRBD1 (6 bases). V was pared by 0 bases and J by 8 bases, with 10 bases between. Germline loops: CDR1 KGHSH, CDR2 LQKENI. CDR3 length: 13 residues. The CDR3 DNA reads TGTGCCAGCTCACCACCTGGGGGCGAGGGCTACACCTTC. This sequence encodes CASSPPGGEGYTF.

The chain recombines TRBV7-3 with TRBJ1-1; D perhaps matches TRBD1 (6 bases). Germline V gene data show CDR1 as SGHTA and CDR2 as FQGTGA. V was trimmed by 1 base and J by 3 bases, leaving 12 bases between them. The CDR3 length is 15 residues. CDR3 in amino acids: CASSLIPGADTEAFF. DNA of the CDR3: TGTGCCAGCAGCTTAATCCCAGGGGCGGACACTGAAGCTTTCTTT.

V usage is TRBV4-1 and J usage is TRBJ2-7; 12 positions agree with TRBD2. CDR3 length: 16 residues. CDR1 is MGHRA, CDR2 YSYEKL, per germline. Losses at the gene ends were 2 bases for V and 4 bases for J; bases not matched to a gene: 6. Written as DNA, the CDR3 is TGCGCCAGCAGCCAATCCCTAGCGGGGGGGCCGTACGAGCAGTACTTC. Amino acid sequence: CASSQSLAGGPYEQYF.

This rearrangement joins TRBV11-2 to TRBJ2-2; possible D gene TRBD2, 6 bases. This CDR3 spans 15 amino acids. The germline V gene has CDR1 SGHAT and CDR2 FQNNGV. Trimming removed 5 bases at V and 3 bases at J, with 13 bases between. The CDR3 DNA reads as TGTGCCAGCAGCCCCCGGAGGGTGGACACCGGGGAGCTGTTTTTT. It is translated as CASSPRRVDTGELFF. The whole variable domain, filled in from reference TRBV11-2 and TRBJ2-2, reads EAGVAQSPRYKIIEKRQSVAFWCNPISGHATLYWYQQILGQGPKLLIQFQNNGVVDDSQLPKDRFSAERLKGVDSTLKIQPAKLEDSAVYLCASSPRRVDTGELFFGEGSRLTVL.

The chain employs TRBV28 and TRBJ2-7, with D possibly matching TRBD2 (6 bases). V dropped 8 bases and J dropped 2 bases, with 10 bases sitting between them. The germline CDR1 and CDR2 sequences are MDHEN and SYDVKM. The CDR3 runs 12 residues. In nucleotides, the CDR3 is TGTGCCAGCTGGCGGGATGCCTACGAGCAGTACTTC. Its translation: CASWRDAYEQYF.

The chain joins TRBV5-1 to TRBJ1-6, with 7 bases aligning to TRBD1. The CDR3 consists of 15 residues. J lost 8 bases, V lost 0 bases, and 5 bases had no gene match. Germline V lookup: CDR1 SGHRS, CDR2 YFSETQ. The CDR3 DNA reads TGCGCCAGCAGCTTGGATCCCAGGGGGGATTCACCCCTCCACTTT. This encodes CASSLDPRGDSPLHF.

This sequence joins TRBV27 and TRBJ2-7, with 11 positions matching TRBD2. CDR3 length: 15 residues. Germline loops: CDR1 MNHEY, CDR2 SMNVEV (reference sequence). The V segment lost 6 bases and the J segment 4 bases; nucleotides outside the gene matches: 8. CDR3 in DNA: TGTGCCAGCAGATCCGGACTAGCGGGCCTTTACGAGCAGTACTTC. Its protein product is CASRSGLAGLYEQYF.

This chain links TRBV10-3 with TRBJ1-3; maybe TRBD1 (5 bases). The CDR3 runs to 14 residues. CDR1 ENHRY and CDR2 SYGVKD come from the germline V gene. V lost 5 bases and J lost 3, with 11 bases in between. The CDR3 DNA reads as TGTGCCATCAGTACAGGTGCTGGTGGAAACACCATATATTTT. It specifies CAISTGAGGNTIYF.

This chain joins TRBV6-5 and TRBJ1-1, with TRBD1 as a possible D gene (5 bases). Per the germline V gene, CDR1 is MNHEY and CDR2 is SVGAGI. V was cut by 5 bases and J by 1 base, with 11 bases left in between. This CDR3 has 14 residues. CDR3 loop: CASSRGLGNTEAFF. The CDR3 DNA sequence: TGTGCCAGCAGTAGGGGCCTGGGGAACACTGAAGCTTTCTTT.

V gene TRBV15 combines with J gene TRBJ2-1; weak D call: TRBD2 (6 bases). There are 13 residues in the CDR3. Trimming removed 7 bases from V and 7 bases from J, with 14 bases in between. Germline V CDR1 and CDR2: LNHNV, YYDKDF (reference sequence). DNA for the CDR3: TGTGCCACCAATCCGGGACTTACGAATGAGCAGTTCTTC. Translating gives CATNPGLTNEQFF.

This clone was counted many times. Additional DNA sequences in this sample encode the identical CDR3. The V gene is TRBV28, the J gene TRBJ2-7; weak D call: TRBD1 (6 bases). Germline assignment: CDR1 MDHEN and CDR2 SYDVKM. The V gene lost 4 bases and the J gene lost 3 bases, with 13 bases spanning the gap. The CDR3 contains 14 residues. In nucleotides, the CDR3 is TGTGCCAGCAGTTCGGGACATCCACGCTACGAGCAGTACTTC. It is translated as CASSSGHPRYEQYF.

This clone was counted a single time. This chain joins TRBV7-6 and TRBJ2-3; TRBD2 agrees at 7 bases. This CDR3 is 15 amino acids long. Germline-derived CDR1 and CDR2 are SGHVS and FNYEAQ. V lost 6 bases and J lost 1; bases outside the gene matches: 7. The CDR3 sequence: CASRELALGTDTQYF. CDR3 nucleotide sequence: TGTGCCAGCAGGGAACTAGCGCTAGGCACAGATACGCAGTATTTT. The whole variable domain, filled in from reference TRBV7-6 and TRBJ2-3, reads GAGVSQSPRYKVTKRGQDVALRCDPISGHVSLYWYRQALGQGPEFLTYFNYEAQQDKSGLPNDRFSAERPEGSISTLTIQRTEQRDSAMYRCASRELALGTDTQYFGPGTRLTVL.

CDR3 DNA: TGTGCCACCAGTGATTTAGATAGCGGGGGGATGTTCTTC. Amino acids: CATSDLDSGGMFF. This chain joins TRBV24-1 and TRBJ2-1, with 10 bases identical to TRBD2. Trimming removed 1 base from V and 15 bases from J; junction bases left unmatched: 5. The germline V gene has CDR1 KGHDR and CDR2 SFDVKD. The CDR3 spans 13 residues.

The chain joins TRBV19 to TRBJ1-4, with 9 nucleotides matching TRBD1. Germline V gene lookup returns CDR1 LNHDA and CDR2 SQIVND (reference sequence). Losses at the gene ends were 8 bases for V and 1 base for J; bases not matched to a gene: 14. The CDR3 extends over 18 amino acids. The chain's CDR3 is CASQLRTGGGKTNEKLFF. CDR3 coding DNA: TGTGCCAGTCAACTACGAACAGGGGGCGGGAAAACTAATGAAAAACTGTTTTTT. Variable domain in full (rest from reference TRBV19 and TRBJ1-4): DGGITQSPKYLFRKEGQNVTLSCEQNLNHDAMYWYRQDPGQGLRLIYYSQIVNDFQKGDIAEGYSVSREKKESFPLTVTSAQKNPTAFYLCASQLRTGGGKTNEKLFFGSGTQLSVL.

The CDR3 loop reads CASSLGRGGNTIYF. The CDR3 coding sequence is TGTGCCAGCAGCCTCGGAAGGGGTGGAAACACCATATATTTT. This rearrangement joins TRBV28 to TRBJ1-3; D is possibly TRBD1 (5 bases). V lost 6 bases to trimming and J lost 3 bases, with 12 bases between them. The germline V gene encodes CDR1 MDHEN and CDR2 SYDVKM. This CDR3 has 14 amino acids.

The gene calls are TRBV28 and TRBJ1-5; TRBD1 is a possible D gene (6 bases). There are 15 residues in the CDR3. CDR1 and CDR2 from the germline V gene are MDHEN and SYDVKM. V was clipped by 5 bases and J by 3 bases, with 14 bases between them. The CDR3 bases are TGTGCCAGCAGTCAGGGCGGGGGGCCCAATCAGCCCCAGCATTTT. This translates into CASSQGGGPNQPQHF. Variable domain in full (rest from reference TRBV28 and TRBJ1-5): DVKVTQSSRYLVKRTGEKVFLECVQDMDHENMFWYRQDPGLGLRLIYFSYDVKMKEKGDIPEGYSVSREKKERFSLILESASTNQTSMYLCASSQGGGPNQPQHFGDGTRLSIL.

The chain links TRBV28 to TRBJ1-1; 12 nucleotides agree with TRBD1. Germline lookup yields CDR1 MDHEN and CDR2 SYDVKM. The CDR3 runs to 17 residues. V gave up 8 bases and J gave up 5 bases; unmatched junction bases: 15. The CDR3 nucleotides read TGTGCCAGCGGTCGACCGGGACAGGGGGCATCGGGAACTGAAGCTTTCTTT. Its translation: CASGRPGQGASGTEAFF.

For the CDR3, the DNA is TGTGCCAGCAGCAGGCCGGACAGGCCTTTGATGTTCGAGCAGTACTTC. Translating gives CASSRPDRPLMFEQYF. The chain carries TRBV7-2 and TRBJ2-7; 7 bases line up with TRBD1. J was trimmed by 6 bases and V by 5 bases; bases with no gene match: 16. The CDR3 consists of 16 residues. CDR1 SGHTA and CDR2 FQGNSA come from the germline V gene.

The chain carries TRBV7-9 and TRBJ1-2; D not resolved. With 3 bases removed from V and 3 bases from J, the gap between germline ends came to 14 bases. Germline CDR1 and CDR2: SEHNR and FQNEAQ (reference sequence). The CDR3 is made up of 15 amino acids. Written as DNA, the CDR3 is TGTGCCAGCAGCTTCGGGGTCCTCCCGGACTATGGCTACACCTTC. Protein: CASSFGVLPDYGYTF.

This rearrangement joins TRBV11-2 to TRBJ2-5, with 15 bases aligning to TRBD2. V lost 5 bases to trimming and J lost 3 bases; unmatched junction nucleotides: 10. CDR3 length: 18 amino acids. Germline V lookup: CDR1 SGHAT, CDR2 FQNNGV. CDR3 residues: CASSRPWRTSGREETQYF. In nucleotides, the CDR3 is TGTGCCAGCAGCCGTCCCTGGCGGACTAGCGGGAGGGAAGAGACCCAGTACTTC.

This chain connects TRBV10-3 to TRBJ1-5; 7 bases align to TRBD1. This CDR3 spans 15 amino acids. The germline V gene encodes CDR1 ENHRY and CDR2 SYGVKD. Germline trimming cut 3 bases from V and 5 bases from J; bases unmatched to any gene: 7. As DNA, the CDR3 is TGTGCCATCAGTGATATAGAGGGGGCGGATCAGCCCCAGCATTTT. It yields the protein CAISDIEGADQPQHF.

The J gene is TRBJ2-2, the V gene TRBV21-1; no DNA check was done on the table's D call, TRBD1. TRBV21-1 is tagged as a pseudogene. The CDR3 spans 12 residues. The CDR3 reads CASSTGRGELFF. The CDR3 DNA is TGTGCCAGCAGTACAGGGCGGGGGGAGCTGTTTTTT.

This clone appeared many times. The chain combines TRBV27 with TRBJ1-5; 10 bases match TRBD1. Trimming cost V 2 bases and J 7 bases; bases outside gene matches: 5. CDR1 MNHEY and CDR2 SMNVEV come from the germline V gene (reference sequence). The CDR3 is 15 residues long. CDR3 in amino acids: CASSLDRGPGQPQHF. CDR3 nucleotides: TGTGCCAGCAGTTTAGACAGGGGGCCGGGGCAGCCCCAGCATTTT.

CDR3 amino acids: CASSYVQGNPNQPQHF. The CDR3 nucleotides are TGTGCCAGCAGTTATGTACAGGGGAACCCCAATCAGCCCCAGCATTTT. The chain couples TRBV28 to TRBJ1-5; TRBD1 agrees at 7 bases. Germline CDR1 is MDHEN and CDR2 is SYDVKM. V trimming: 4 bases; J trimming: 3 bases; junction bases outside the gene matches: 9. The CDR3 sequence is 16 residues long.